Presented here are 2 T cell receptor beta chains from one specimen sequenced in a study of cytomegalovirus exposure and HLA in healthy donors. Profiled with immunoSEQ multiplex PCR; TCRdb holds only in-frame clones, not every one. The sample has more than 300,000 clones, 86% seen once. The sequencing sample was made of PBMCs. These receptors all stem from a woman younger than 30 in good health and CMV-seronegative.

The chain recombines TRBV9 with TRBJ1-4; TRBD1 agrees at 7 bases. Germline CDR1 SGDLS, CDR2 YYNGEE. The ends lost 4 bases at V and 0 bases at J; junction bases unmatched: 6. The CDR3 contains 16 residues. The CDR3, as DNA: TGTGCCAGCAGCACGGGACAGAGGTCAACTAATGAAAAACTGTTTTTT. It encodes CASSTGQRSTNEKLFF.

This clone is a singleton in its sample. The chain employs TRBV13 and TRBJ2-3, with 7 bases matching TRBD2. The CDR3 consists of 13 residues. V dropped 11 bases and J dropped 5; count of bases not matched to a gene: 10. Per germline, CDR1 PRHDT and CDR2 FYEKMQ (reference sequence). CDR3 coding DNA: TGTGCCTCAGCGGCGGGAGTTGAAGATACGCAGTATTTT. Translation: CASAAGVEDTQYF.